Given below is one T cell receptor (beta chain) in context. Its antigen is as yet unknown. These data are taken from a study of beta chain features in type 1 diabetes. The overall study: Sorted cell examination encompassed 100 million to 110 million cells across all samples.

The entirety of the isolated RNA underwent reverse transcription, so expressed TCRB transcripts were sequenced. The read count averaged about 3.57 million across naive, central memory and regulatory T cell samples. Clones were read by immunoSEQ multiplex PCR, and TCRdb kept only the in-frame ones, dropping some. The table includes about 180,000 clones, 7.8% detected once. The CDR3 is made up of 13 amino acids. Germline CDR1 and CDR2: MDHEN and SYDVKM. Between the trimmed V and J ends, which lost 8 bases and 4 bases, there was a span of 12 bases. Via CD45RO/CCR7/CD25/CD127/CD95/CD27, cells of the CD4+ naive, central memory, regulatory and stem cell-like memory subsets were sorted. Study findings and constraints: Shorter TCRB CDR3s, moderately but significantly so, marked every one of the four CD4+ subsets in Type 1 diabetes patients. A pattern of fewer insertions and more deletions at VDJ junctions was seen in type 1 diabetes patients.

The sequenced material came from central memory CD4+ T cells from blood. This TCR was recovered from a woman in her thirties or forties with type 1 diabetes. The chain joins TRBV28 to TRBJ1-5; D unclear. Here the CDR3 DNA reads TGTGCCAGCTTCGGTCTCGATAATCAGCCCCAGCATTTT. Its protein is CASFGLDNQPQHF.